This note documents a single T cell receptor (beta chain) sequence. Its antigen is currently unknown. TCRdb fed the 5' RACE reads into MiXCR, producing one record per CDR3 protein. This sample yields about 160,000 distinct CDR3 sequences, of which about a third are seen a single time; around 12% belongs to the top ten. The data derive from a study of T-cell memory formation after mild COVID-19. Study context: Largely, the TCR clusters proved donor specific. The study, taken as a whole, reports: For second-wave clones that peaked at day 37, SARS-CoV-2 specificity went unverified. While clones contracting from day 15 to 85 were balanced between CD4 and CD8, later expanders leaned CD4+.

V was cut by 1 base and J by 2 bases, with 9 bases left in between. This CDR3 contains 15 residues. Germline V gene data show CDR1 as LGHNA and CDR2 as YSLEER. Sequencing was performed on PBMCs or a T cell subset sorted from them (not recorded which). This rearrangement joins TRBV4-3 to TRBJ2-1; D is perhaps TRBD2 (5 bases). The clonotype comes from an adult woman who had mild COVID-19 (a few samples of this study predate the infection). Cell type and time point are not known. In DNA form, the CDR3 reads TGCGCCAGCAGCCAAGTAAGGGAGACCTACAATGAGCAGTTCTTC. This encodes CASSQVRETYNEQFF.